The 20 T cell receptor beta chains in this list originate from one sample, sequenced in a study of T cells in women clearing cervical HPV infection. The assay was immunoSEQ multiplex PCR, and TCRdb's table has in-frame clones only and misses some. The sample table includes 40,000 to 55,000 clones. The sample comprised blood buffy coat. The receptors come from a woman between 18 and 70 years old with a cervical HPV16 infection that either progressed to CIN3+ or cleared (not recorded which).

In the case of this clone: The read halts 3 residues ahead of the CDR3 end, with the missing end drawn from the germline J gene. V gene TRBV5-6 combines with J gene TRBJ1-3; the D is unclear. CDR3 length: 15 amino acids. Germline V gene data show CDR1 as SGHDT and CDR2 as YYEEEE. V lost 4 bases and J 0 bases, leaving 11 bases between the germline ends. CDR3 residues: CASSPTTFSGNTIYF. CDR3 bases read: TGTGCCAGCAGCCCGACGACATTCTCTGGAAACACC.

Worth noting for this clone: The CDR3 end is not reached by the read, which stops 3 residues before it; the germline J gene fills it in. The V gene is TRBV30, the J gene TRBJ1-6; 8 positions match TRBD1. The CDR3 contains 15 residues. V was clipped by 3 bases and J by 7 bases; unmatched bases: 8. CDR1 is GTSNPN and CDR2 is SVGIG in the germline V gene (reference sequence). CDR3 bases read: TGTGCCTGGAGGACCCAGGGGGCTCTGAATTCACCC. It is translated as CAWRTQGALNSP. The complete CDR3 reads CAWRTQGALNSPLHF.

Note on this clone: Read sequence stops 3 residues before the CDR3 end, and the germline J gene provides the missing end. The chain joins TRBV11-2 to TRBJ2-3; D is perhaps TRBD2 (6 bases). The length of the CDR3 is 13 residues. The germline gives CDR1 SGHAT, CDR2 FQNNGV. The V gene lost 4 bases and the J gene lost 2 bases, with 7 bases spanning the gap. The sequenced part of the CDR3 DNA is TGTGCCAGCAGCTCGGGGGACACAGATACG. It encodes CASSSGDTDT. The entire CDR3 sequence reads CASSSGDTDTQYF.

A word on this clone: The sequence runs out 3 residues before the end of the CDR3; the remainder is reconstructed from the germline J gene. This sequence joins TRBV11-2 and TRBJ1-1; 8 bases are a match to TRBD1. Germline-derived CDR1 and CDR2 are SGHAT and FQNNGV. V was pared by 6 bases and J by 6 bases, with 6 bases of the junction left unmatched. This CDR3 spans 13 amino acids. The CDR3 protein is CASRSTGVPEAFF. Incomplete CDR3 DNA: TGTGCCAGCAGATCGACAGGGGTACCTGAA.

The sequenced part of the CDR3 DNA is TGCGCCAGCAGCCCCACGTTGGGGACACCTGAA. Translation gives CASSPTLGTPE. The complete CDR3 reads CASSPTLGTPEAFF. The V gene is TRBV5-1, the J gene TRBJ1-1; TRBD1 is a possible D gene (6 bases). The read stops 3 residues short of the end of the CDR3; the missing end is completed from the germline J gene. Between the trimmed V and J ends, which lost 4 bases and 6 bases, there was a span of 16 bases. From germline, CDR1 is SGHRS and CDR2 YFSETQ. The CDR3 loop spans 14 amino acids.

A note on this clone: The missing CDR3 end, 3 residues past where the read stops, is filled in from the germline J gene. This CDR3 is also generated by other DNA sequences in the sample. The V gene is TRBV7-3, the J gene TRBJ1-2; 9 nucleotides line up with TRBD1. The germline V gene encodes CDR1 SGHTA and CDR2 FQGTGA. The CDR3 has 18 residues. With V trimmed by 5 bases and J by 7 bases, 20 bases remained unmatched. CDR3 DNA (partial): TGTGCCAGCAGCCCGACAGGGGGAGCTTTTGGAAGGTGGGGTGGC. Protein product: CASSPTGGAFGRWGG. The whole CDR3 sequence is CASSPTGGAFGRWGGYTF.

To note about this clone: The CDR3 end lies 3 residues beyond the end of the read and is filled in from the germline J gene. J is TRBJ2-1 and V is TRBV10-3; 8 nucleotides agree with TRBD2. With 10 bases clipped from V and 7 bases from J, the junction kept 12 bases outside the gene matches. The CDR3 runs 14 residues. Germline V gene data show CDR1 as ENHRY and CDR2 as SYGVKD. The CDR3: CASDTGTSSNEQFF. The sequenced part of the CDR3 DNA is TGTGCCAGCGATACCGGGACTAGTTCTAATGAG.

About this clone: Read data end 3 residues before the CDR3 end; the end is taken from the germline J gene. The chain links TRBV6-1 to TRBJ1-5, with a weak D call TRBD1 (5 bases). The ends were cut back, 3 bases at V and 4 bases at J, with 10 bases in the middle. CDR3 length: 14 amino acids. From germline, CDR1 is MNHNS and CDR2 SASEGT. CDR3: CASSDQTVNQPQHF. Incomplete CDR3 DNA: TGTGCCAGCAGTGACCAGACAGTTAATCAGCCC.

For this clone: Read sequence stops 3 residues before the CDR3 end, and the germline J gene provides the missing end. This chain uses TRBV11-3 with TRBJ2-2, with TRBD2 matching 7 bases. The CDR3 runs 15 residues. V trimming: 4 bases; J trimming: 6 bases; junction bases outside the gene matches: 8. Germline V gene sequence: CDR1 SGHNT, CDR2 YENEEA. The CDR3 sequence: CASSSDPSGPGELFF. The sequenced CDR3 bases are TGTGCCAGCAGCTCAGATCCTAGCGGACCCGGGGAG.

On this clone: Coverage ceases 3 residues before the CDR3 finishes, and the germline J gene fills in the end. The chain carries TRBV6-1 and TRBJ1-5; D gene ambiguous. Germline V gene lookup returns CDR1 MNHNS and CDR2 SASEGT. Trimming took 1 base from V and 5 from J, leaving 9 bases between them. The CDR3 spans 14 residues. Here the CDR3 reads CASSEGDNYQPQHF. CDR3 bases read: TGTGCCAGCAGTGAAGGCGACAACTATCAGCCC.

A remark on this clone: The read terminates 3 residues before the CDR3 end, so the remaining end is supplied by the germline J gene. The chain has TRBV28 and TRBJ1-4; TRBD1 agrees at 7 bases. The CDR3 loop spans 12 amino acids. Germline loops: CDR1 MDHEN, CDR2 SYDVKM. J gave up 7 bases and V 4 bases, and 0 bases lay outside the gene matches. This chain's CDR3 is CASSYRGEKLFF. Incomplete CDR3 DNA: TGTGCCAGCAGTTACAGGGGTGAAAAA.

For this clone: The read falls 3 residues short of the CDR3 end, and the missing part is taken from the germline J gene. The V and J genes are TRBV6-1 and TRBJ2-3, with 9 bases fitting TRBD2. The germline gives CDR1 MNHNS, CDR2 SASEGT. The CDR3 length is 17 residues. The sequenced CDR3 bases are TGTGCCAGCAGTGAAGCGCAAGGCGGGGGGGCTAGGAAGACG. Its translation is CASSEAQGGGARKT. The whole CDR3 protein is CASSEAQGGGARKTQYF.

Comment on this clone: With the read ending 3 residues before the CDR3 end, the germline J gene is used to fill in that end. This rearrangement joins TRBV12-3 or TRBV12-4 to TRBJ2-2, with 8 bases that match TRBD2. The CDR3 covers 14 residues. This CDR3 is CASSRRGGNEKLFF. The DNA read from the CDR3 is TGTGCCAGCAGTCGACGGGGGGGGAATGAAAAG.

On this clone: The read stops 3 residues short of the end of the CDR3; the missing end is completed from the germline J gene. The chain has TRBV5-1 and TRBJ2-2; 8 bases map to TRBD1. This CDR3 is 14 amino acids long. Germline CDR1 is SGHRS and CDR2 is YFSETQ. The DNA read from the CDR3 is TGCGCCAGCAGCCGCAGGGGGCAGGATGAAAAG. This translates into CASSRRGQDEK. The full CDR3 sequence reads CASSRRGQDEKLFF.

On this clone itself: The read terminates 3 residues before the CDR3 end, so the remaining end is supplied by the germline J gene. This chain uses TRBV7-3 with TRBJ2-4; TRBD1 matches at 9 bases. From germline, CDR1 is SGHTA and CDR2 FQGTGA. This CDR3 has 15 residues. CDR3 protein: CASSPTPGTGYGQYF. The part of the CDR3 DNA that was read is TGTGCCAGCAGCCCTACTCCCGGGACAGGGTATGGT.

To note about this clone: The read halts 3 residues ahead of the CDR3 end, with the missing end drawn from the germline J gene. The chain links TRBV7-3 to TRBJ1-2; 10 bases are shared with TRBD1. Trimming at V came to 0 bases and at J to 6 bases, leaving 4 bases not matched to a gene. The CDR3 sequence is 15 residues long. Germline loops: CDR1 SGHTA, CDR2 FQGTGA. The DNA read from the CDR3 is TGTGCCAGCAGCTTAACCCCCGGGACAGGGGATGGC. It encodes CASSLTPGTGDG. The entire CDR3 sequence reads CASSLTPGTGDGYTF.

Concerning this clone itself: The read ends 3 residues shy of where the CDR3 ends; the end is completed using the germline J gene. The chain uses TRBV5-1 and TRBJ2-2; D is perhaps TRBD2 (6 bases). The germline CDR1 and CDR2 sequences are SGHRS and YFSETQ. Trimming cost V 4 bases and J 3 bases, with 10 bases left between them. The CDR3 spans 14 residues. This CDR3 reads CASSPGVYTGELFF. The CDR3 bases that were read are TGCGCCAGCAGCCCGGGGGTTTACACCGGGGAG.

To note about this clone: The sequence runs out 3 residues before the end of the CDR3; the remainder is reconstructed from the germline J gene. The gene calls are TRBV29-1 and TRBJ2-3, with TRBD2 matching 9 bases. The CDR3 totals 18 residues. The V gene's germline CDR1 is SQVTM and CDR2 ANQGSEA. J was trimmed by 2 bases and V by 6 bases; bases with no gene match: 18. The CDR3 loop is CSVDLKWSSGDFTDTQYF. The covered CDR3 bases are TGCAGCGTCGATTTGAAGTGGTCTAGCGGGGACTTCACAGATACG.

For this clone: The read terminates 3 residues ahead of where the CDR3 ends, so the germline J gene completes it. V and J are TRBV5-6 and TRBJ2-5, with D possibly called TRBD1 or TRBD2 (5 bases each). Between the trimmed V and J ends, which lost 3 bases and 7 bases, there was a span of 13 bases. The CDR3 consists of 13 residues. Germline V gene sequence: CDR1 SGHDT, CDR2 YYEEEE. The covered CDR3 bases are TGTGCCAGCAGCTCGAGGGGCCCGGCGACC. It translates to CASSSRGPAT. The complete CDR3 protein is CASSSRGPATQYF. The full variable domain, in which reference TRBV5-6 and TRBJ2-5 provide the parts outside the CDR3, is DAGVTQSPTHLIKTRGQQVTLRCSPKSGHDTVSWYQQALGQGPQFIFQYYEEEERQRGNFPDRFSGHQFPNYSSELNVNALLLGDSALYLCASSSRGPATQYFGPGTRLLVL.

Remarks on this clone: The read halts 3 residues ahead of the CDR3 end, with the missing end drawn from the germline J gene. The genes are TRBV7-9 and TRBJ1-6; the D gene is possibly TRBD1 (5 bases). Deletions cut 5 bases from V and 8 bases from J, with 16 bases between. The CDR3 runs to 15 residues. Germline V lookup: CDR1 SEHNR, CDR2 FQNEAQ (reference sequence). The chain's CDR3 is CASSPGETRDSPLHF. The part of the CDR3 DNA that was read is TGTGCCAGCAGCCCGGGGGAAACCCGGGATTCACCC.